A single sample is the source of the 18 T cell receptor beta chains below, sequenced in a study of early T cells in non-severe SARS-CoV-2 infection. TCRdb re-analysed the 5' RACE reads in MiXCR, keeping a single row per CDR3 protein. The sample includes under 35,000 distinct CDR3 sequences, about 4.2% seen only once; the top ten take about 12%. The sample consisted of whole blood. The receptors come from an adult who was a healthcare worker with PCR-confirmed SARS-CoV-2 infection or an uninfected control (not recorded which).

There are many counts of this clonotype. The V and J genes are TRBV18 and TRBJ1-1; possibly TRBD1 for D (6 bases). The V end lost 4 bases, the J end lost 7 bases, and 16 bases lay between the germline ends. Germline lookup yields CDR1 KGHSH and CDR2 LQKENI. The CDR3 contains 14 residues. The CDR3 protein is CASSLSPGGGEAFF. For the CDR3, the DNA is TGTGCCAGCTCACTCAGTCCGGGAGGGGGTGAAGCTTTCTTT.

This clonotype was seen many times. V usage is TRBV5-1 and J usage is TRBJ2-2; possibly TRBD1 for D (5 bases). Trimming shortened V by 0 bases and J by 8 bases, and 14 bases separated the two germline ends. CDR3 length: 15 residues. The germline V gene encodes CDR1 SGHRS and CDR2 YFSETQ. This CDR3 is CASSLAGRVRGELFF. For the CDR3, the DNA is TGCGCCAGCAGCTTGGCCGGCAGGGTGCGAGGGGAGCTGTTTTTT. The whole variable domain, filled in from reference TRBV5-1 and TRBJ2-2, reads KAGVTQTPRYLIKTRGQQVTLSCSPISGHRSVSWYQQTPGQGLQFLFEYFSETQRNKGNFPGRFSGRQFSNSRSEMNVSTLELGDSALYLCASSLAGRVRGELFFGEGSRLTVL.

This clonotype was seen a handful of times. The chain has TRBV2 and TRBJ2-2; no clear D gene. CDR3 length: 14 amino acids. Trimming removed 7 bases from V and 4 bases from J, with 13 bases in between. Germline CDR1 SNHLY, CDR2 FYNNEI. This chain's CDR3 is CASISRRPTGELFF. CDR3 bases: TGTGCCAGCATTAGCAGGAGACCCACCGGGGAGCTGTTTTTT. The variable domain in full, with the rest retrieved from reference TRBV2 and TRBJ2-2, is EPEVTQTPSHQVTQMGQEVILRCVPISNHLYFYWYRQILGQKVEFLVSFYNNEISEKSEIFDDQFSVERPDGSNFTLKIRSTKLEDSAMYFCASISRRPTGELFFGEGSRLTVL.

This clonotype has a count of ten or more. The CDR3 nucleotides read TGCAGCGTTGGACAGAATAGCAATCAGCCCCAGCATTTT. It is translated as CSVGQNSNQPQHF. This sequence joins TRBV29-1 and TRBJ1-5; D possibly corresponds to TRBD1 (5 bases). V lost 4 bases and J lost 0, with 7 bases in between. The CDR3 is 13 amino acids. CDR1 and CDR2 from the germline V gene are SQVTM and ANQGSEA.

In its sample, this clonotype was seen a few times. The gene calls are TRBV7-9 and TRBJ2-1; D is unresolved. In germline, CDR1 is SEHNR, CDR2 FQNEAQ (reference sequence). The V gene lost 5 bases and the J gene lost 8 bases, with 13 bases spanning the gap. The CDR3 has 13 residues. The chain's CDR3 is CASSLVVDHEQFF. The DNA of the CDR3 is TGTGCCAGCAGCCTCGTAGTAGACCATGAGCAGTTCTTC.

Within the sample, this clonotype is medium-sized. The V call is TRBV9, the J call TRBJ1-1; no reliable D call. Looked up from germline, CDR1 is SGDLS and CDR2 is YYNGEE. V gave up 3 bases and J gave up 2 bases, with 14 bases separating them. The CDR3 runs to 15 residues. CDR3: CASSAPLGVNTEAFF. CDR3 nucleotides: TGTGCCAGCAGCGCCCCCCTGGGCGTAAACACTGAAGCTTTCTTT.

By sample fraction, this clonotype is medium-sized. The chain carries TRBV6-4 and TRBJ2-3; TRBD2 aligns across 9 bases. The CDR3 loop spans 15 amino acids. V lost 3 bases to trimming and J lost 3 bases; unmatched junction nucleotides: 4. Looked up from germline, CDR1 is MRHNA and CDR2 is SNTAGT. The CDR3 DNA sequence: TGTGCCAGCAGTGAACTAGCGGGTCAAACAGATACGCAGTATTTT. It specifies CASSELAGQTDTQYF.

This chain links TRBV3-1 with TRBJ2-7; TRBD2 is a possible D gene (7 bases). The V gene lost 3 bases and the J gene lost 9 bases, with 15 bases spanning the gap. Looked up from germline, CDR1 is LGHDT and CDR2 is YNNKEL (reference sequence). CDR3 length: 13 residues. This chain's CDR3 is CASSQGGTKRQYF. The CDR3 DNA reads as TGTGCCAGCAGCCAGGGAGGGACAAAAAGGCAGTACTTC.

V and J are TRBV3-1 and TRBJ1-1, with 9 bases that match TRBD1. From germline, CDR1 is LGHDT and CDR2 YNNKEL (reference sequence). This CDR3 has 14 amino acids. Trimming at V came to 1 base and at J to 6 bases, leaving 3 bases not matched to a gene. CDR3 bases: TGTGCCAGCAGCCAAGGGACAGGGGCATCTGAAGCTTTCTTT. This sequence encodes CASSQGTGASEAFF.

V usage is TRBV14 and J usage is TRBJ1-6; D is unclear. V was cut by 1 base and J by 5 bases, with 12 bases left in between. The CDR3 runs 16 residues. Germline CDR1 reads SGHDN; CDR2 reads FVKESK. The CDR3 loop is CASSQGGGRNNSPLHF. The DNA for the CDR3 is TGTGCCAGCAGCCAAGGAGGCGGACGGAATAATTCACCCCTCCACTTT.

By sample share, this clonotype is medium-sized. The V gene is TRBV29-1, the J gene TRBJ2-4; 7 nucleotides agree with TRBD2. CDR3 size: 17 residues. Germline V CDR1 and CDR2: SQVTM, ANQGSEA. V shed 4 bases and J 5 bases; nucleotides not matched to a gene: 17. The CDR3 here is CSVVGQDSGSHENIQYF. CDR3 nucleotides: TGCAGCGTTGTGGGCCAAGATAGCGGGTCACATGAAAACATTCAGTACTTC.

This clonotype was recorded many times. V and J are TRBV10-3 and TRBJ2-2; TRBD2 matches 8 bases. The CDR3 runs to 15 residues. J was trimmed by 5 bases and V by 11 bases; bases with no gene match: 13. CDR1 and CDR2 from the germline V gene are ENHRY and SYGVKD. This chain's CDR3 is CAPSPREGPTGELFF. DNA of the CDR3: TGTGCCCCGTCCCCCCGGGAGGGCCCAACCGGGGAGCTGTTTTTT.

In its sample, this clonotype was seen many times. Written as DNA, the CDR3 is TGTGCCAGCAGTTCAAACTATGGGACAGGGACCTTCTCCTACGAGCAGTACTTC. Protein sequence: CASSSNYGTGTFSYEQYF. The chain is built from TRBV28 and TRBJ2-7; 9 nucleotides line up with TRBD1. The V segment lost 4 bases and the J segment 0 bases; nucleotides outside the gene matches: 13. CDR3 length: 18 residues. CDR1 MDHEN and CDR2 SYDVKM come from the germline V gene.

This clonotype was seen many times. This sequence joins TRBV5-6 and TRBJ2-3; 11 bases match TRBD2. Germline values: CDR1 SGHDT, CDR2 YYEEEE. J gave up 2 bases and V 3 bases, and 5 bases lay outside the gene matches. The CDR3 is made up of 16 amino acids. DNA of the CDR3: TGTGCCAGCAGCTGGGGACTAGCGGAGGCCACAGATACGCAGTATTTT. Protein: CASSWGLAEATDTQYF.

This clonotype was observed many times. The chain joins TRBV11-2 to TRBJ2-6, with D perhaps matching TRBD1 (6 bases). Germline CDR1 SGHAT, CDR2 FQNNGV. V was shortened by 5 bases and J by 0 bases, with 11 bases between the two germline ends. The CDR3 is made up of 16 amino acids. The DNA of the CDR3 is TGTGCCAGCAGCGTGGACAGAAACTCTGGGGCCAACGTCCTGACTTTC. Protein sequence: CASSVDRNSGANVLTF.

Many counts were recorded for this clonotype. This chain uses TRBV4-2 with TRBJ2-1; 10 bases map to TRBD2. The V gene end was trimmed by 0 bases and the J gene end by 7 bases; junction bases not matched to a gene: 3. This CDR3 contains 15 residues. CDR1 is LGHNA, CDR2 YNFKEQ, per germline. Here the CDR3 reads CASSQDLAGVNEQFF. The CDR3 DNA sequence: TGTGCCAGCAGCCAAGACCTAGCGGGGGTGAATGAGCAGTTCTTC.

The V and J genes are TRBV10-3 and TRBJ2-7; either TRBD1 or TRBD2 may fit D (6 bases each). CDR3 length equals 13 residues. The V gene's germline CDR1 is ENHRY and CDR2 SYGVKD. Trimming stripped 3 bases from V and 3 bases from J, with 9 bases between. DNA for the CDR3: TGTGCCATCAGTGAAAGGGGGGACTACGAGCAGTACTTC. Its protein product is CAISERGDYEQYF.

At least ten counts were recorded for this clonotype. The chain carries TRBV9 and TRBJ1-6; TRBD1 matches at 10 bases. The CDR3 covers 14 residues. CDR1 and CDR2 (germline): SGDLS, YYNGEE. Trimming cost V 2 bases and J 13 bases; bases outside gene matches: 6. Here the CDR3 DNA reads TGTGCCAGCAGCGTCGCCGGGACAGGGGCCCCCCTCCACTTT. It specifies CASSVAGTGAPLHF.